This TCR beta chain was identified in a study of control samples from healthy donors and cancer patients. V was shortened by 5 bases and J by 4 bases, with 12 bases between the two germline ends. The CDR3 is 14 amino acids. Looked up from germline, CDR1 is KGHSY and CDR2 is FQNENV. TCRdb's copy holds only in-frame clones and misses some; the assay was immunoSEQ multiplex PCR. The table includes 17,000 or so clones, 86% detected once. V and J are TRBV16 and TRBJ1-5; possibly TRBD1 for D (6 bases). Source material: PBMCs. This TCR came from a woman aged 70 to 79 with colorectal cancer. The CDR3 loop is CASSGGTLNQPQHF. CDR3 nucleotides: TGTGCCAGCAGCGGCGGGACACTGAATCAGCCCCAGCATTTT.